A selection of T cell receptor beta chains follows, all from one sample in a study of shared clonotypes between healthy human individuals. The table came from immunoSEQ multiplex PCR; TCRdb's copy has only in-frame clones and leaves some out. The sample records about 2 million clones, approximately 95% being singletons. The source material was naive CD8+ T cells sorted from blood. Receptors were obtained from a man younger than 35 in good health. The CDR3 runs from the conserved cysteine through the conserved F or W. Fields, in order: J gene, V gene, CDR3 length, CDR3 protein.

TRBJ1-5	TRBV28	14	CASSLSGLGQPQHF
TRBJ2-1	TRBV29-1	13	CSVGGGGSNEQFF
TRBJ2-7	TRBV7-9	14	CASSLPSGRDEQYF
TRBJ1-3	TRBV28	15	CVSRLDRTSGNTIYF
TRBJ2-1	TRBV7-9	15	CASGPQSGGDNEQFF
TRBJ2-6	TRBV29-1	15	CSVEDYRTGANVLTF
TRBJ2-1	TRBV13	12	CASSLNYNEQFF
TRBJ2-7	TRBV6-1	14	CASSGLLAGVEQYF
TRBJ2-7	TRBV10-3	16	CAISESERGISYEQYF
TRBJ1-5	TRBV13	14	CASSQGQYNQPQHF
TRBJ2-7	TRBV6-6	15	CASSYSIDSYYEQYF
TRBJ2-7	TRBV7-6	13	CASSLATNYEQYF
TRBJ2-7	TRBV9	16	CASSVGAGGPGDEQYF
TRBJ1-1	TRBV7-8	20	CASSLGFGTENLGLNTEAFF
TRBJ2-7	TRBV9	15	CASSVDGTADYEQYF
TRBJ2-5	TRBV4-1	16	CASSQPATGWQETQYF
TRBJ1-1	TRBV5-1	15	CASSNHREMNTEAFF
TRBJ2-6	TRBV11-2	15	CASSLGSSGANVLTF
TRBJ1-1	TRBV9	13	CASSGGGGTEAFF
TRBJ2-5	TRBV7-9	17	CASSLGRVSGYEETQYF
TRBJ2-7	TRBV4-1	14	CASRMTGSSYEQYF
TRBJ2-7	TRBV5-5	16	CASRPTGTLSSYEQYF
TRBJ1-2	TRBV7-9	16	CASSLPGSPSNYGYTF
TRBJ2-7	TRBV27	15	CASSFKDRAIYEQYF
TRBJ2-3	TRBV4-1	15	CASSQEYPSRDTQYF
TRBJ2-1	TRBV5-6	15	CASSPRQGVRDEQFF
TRBJ2-1	TRBV5-4	13	CASSPDSYNEQFF
TRBJ1-3	TRBV28	14	CASSFQGTGNTIYF
TRBJ2-7	TRBV4-1	16	CASSQERAGGSYEQYF
TRBJ1-2	TRBV12-5	15	CASGLGTGLNYGYTF
TRBJ1-1	TRBV7-9	13	CASSLVEGTEAFF
TRBJ1-2	TRBV4-2	18	CASSQETTLTDPGDGYTF
TRBJ2-1	TRBV10-1	13	CASSDDRGNEQFF
TRBJ2-5	TRBV2	14	CASSDGQGRETQYF
TRBJ2-1	TRBV6-6	11	CASSYLGEQFF
TRBJ1-2	TRBV9	18	CASSAVGEWTGGVRGYTF
TRBJ2-3	TRBV25-1	11	CASSDLDTQYF
TRBJ2-7	TRBV13	13	CASSSESTYEQYF
TRBJ1-6	TRBV20-1	11	CSAPRAESLHF
TRBJ1-4	TRBV7-9	15	CASSLWQGAREKLFF